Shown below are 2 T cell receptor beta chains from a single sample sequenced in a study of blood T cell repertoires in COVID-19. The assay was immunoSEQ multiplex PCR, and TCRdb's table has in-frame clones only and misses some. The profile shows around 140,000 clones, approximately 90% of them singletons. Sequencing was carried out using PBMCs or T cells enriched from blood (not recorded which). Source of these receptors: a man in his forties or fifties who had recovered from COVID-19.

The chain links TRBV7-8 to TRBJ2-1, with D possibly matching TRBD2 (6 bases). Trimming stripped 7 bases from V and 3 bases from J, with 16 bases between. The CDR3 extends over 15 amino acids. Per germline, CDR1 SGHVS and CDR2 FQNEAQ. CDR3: CASNLGLRLYNEQFF. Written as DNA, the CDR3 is TGTGCCAGCAACCTGGGACTCCGCCTCTACAATGAGCAGTTCTTC.

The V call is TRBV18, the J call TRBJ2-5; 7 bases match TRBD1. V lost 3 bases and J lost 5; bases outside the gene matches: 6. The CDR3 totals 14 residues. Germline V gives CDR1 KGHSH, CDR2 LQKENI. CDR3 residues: CASSPLEGAETQYF. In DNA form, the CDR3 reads TGTGCCAGCTCACCTCTCGAGGGGGCGGAGACCCAGTACTTC.